These T cell receptor beta chains were read from a single sample in a study of cytomegalovirus exposure and HLA in healthy donors. The table came from immunoSEQ multiplex PCR; TCRdb's copy has only in-frame clones and leaves some out. In the table there are 68,000 or so clones, 75% to 85% of which are singletons. The sequenced sample was PBMCs. All receptors come from a human donor in good health. The CDR3 runs from the conserved cysteine through the conserved F or W. The D gene is left open where the match is weak. Some rows have no size entry. The others give once, few or many, or a class for an expanded clone.

V	size	D	J	CDR3	DNA
TRBV18	-	TRBD1	TRBJ1-1	CASSPVTGGLPLNTEAFF	TGTGCCAGCTCCCCTGTGACAGGGGGCCTGCCCTTGAACACTGAAGCTTTCTTT
TRBV7-6	-	TRBD2	TRBJ2-5	CASSLVSSGGSTQETQYF	TGTGCCAGCAGCTTAGTTTCTAGCGGGGGGAGCACTCAAGAGACCCAGTACTTC
TRBV7-2	-	TRBD1	TRBJ1-3	CASSVGTGEWGNTIYF	TGTGCCAGCAGCGTAGGGACAGGGGAATGGGGAAACACCATATATTTT
TRBV7-9	-	-	TRBJ2-4	CASSLRGAKNIQYF	TGTGCCAGCAGCCTTCGGGGGGCCAAAAACATTCAGTACTTC
TRBV5-5	once	TRBD1	TRBJ2-6	CASTHGDRGHPGANVLTF	TGTGCCAGCACCCATGGGGACAGGGGACATCCTGGGGCCAACGTCCTGACTTTC
TRBV10-3	-	TRBD1	TRBJ2-2	CAISDGGTGNTGELFF	TGTGCCATCAGTGATGGTGGGACAGGGAACACCGGGGAGCTGTTTTTT
TRBV10-3	-	-	TRBJ2-3	CAISGEGADTQYF	TGTGCCATCAGTGGGGAAGGGGCAGATACGCAGTATTTT
TRBV27	-	-	TRBJ1-2	CASGIEGNYGYTF	TGTGCCAGCGGGATAGAGGGCAACTATGGCTACACCTTC
TRBV28	-	TRBD1	TRBJ1-3	CASATGGGNTIYF	TGTGCCAGCGCAACAGGGGGAGGAAACACCATATATTTT
TRBV13	-	TRBD2	TRBJ2-3	CASRASGPSTDTQYF	TGTGCCAGCAGAGCTAGCGGACCAAGCACAGATACGCAGTATTTT
TRBV7-8	-	-	TRBJ1-1	CASSLGGGTEAFF	TGTGCCAGCAGCTTAGGGGGGGGGACTGAAGCTTTCTTT
TRBV5-4	-	-	TRBJ2-7	CASSLDQSGGSYEQYF	TGTGCCAGCAGCTTGGATCAGTCAGGAGGCTCCTACGAGCAGTACTTC
TRBV18	few	-	TRBJ2-2	CASSPSGEYGELFF	TGTGCCAGCTCACCTTCAGGGGAGTACGGGGAGCTGTTTTTT
TRBV11-3	-	TRBD2	TRBJ2-3	CASSQGTSFSDTQYF	TGTGCCAGCAGCCAAGGGACTAGTTTTTCAGATACGCAGTATTTT
TRBV5-1	-	-	TRBJ2-3	CASSLVFADTQYF	TGCGCCAGCAGCTTGGTGTTTGCGGATACGCAGTATTTT
TRBV19	-	TRBD2	TRBJ2-6	CASSIDRAGTSFTGANVLTF	TGTGCCAGTAGTATAGATCGTGCCGGGACTAGCTTTACTGGGGCCAACGTCCTGACTTTC
TRBV2	-	-	TRBJ1-2	CASIEKGDTLRGGYTF	TGTGCCAGCATCGAAAAGGGGGACACCCTTAGAGGAGGCTACACCTTC
TRBV30	-	-	TRBJ1-5	CAWSGPLGTPNQPQHF	TGTGCCTGGAGTGGTCCCCTCGGGACACCTAATCAGCCCCAGCATTTT
TRBV6-6	once	-	TRBJ2-4	CASSQINIQYF	TGTGCCAGCAGTCAAATAAACATTCAGTACTTC
TRBV5-6	-	-	TRBJ2-7	CASSWPTQTGYEQYF	TGTGCCAGCAGCTGGCCTACGCAAACAGGCTACGAGCAGTACTTC
TRBV30	-	TRBD2	TRBJ2-3	CAWKGLAGTDTQYF	TGTGCCTGGAAAGGACTAGCGGGCACAGATACGCAGTATTTT
TRBV2	few	-	TRBJ2-7	CASGYRALWGQYF	TGTGCCAGCGGGTACAGGGCCCTTTGGGGGCAGTACTTC
TRBV6-1	few	TRBD1	TRBJ2-7	CAKTDRGLYEQYF	TGTGCCAAGACGGACAGGGGGCTGTACGAGCAGTACTTC
TRBV7-7	few	TRBD1	TRBJ2-1	CASSPDRGDEQFF	TGTGCCAGCAGCCCCGACAGGGGGGATGAGCAGTTCTTC
TRBV5-5	-	TRBD1	TRBJ1-2	CASSRDRVLSANYGYTF	TGTGCCAGCAGCCGGGACAGGGTATTATCGGCTAACTATGGCTACACCTTC
TRBV6-1	-	TRBD2	TRBJ2-2	CASRLAGGTGELFF	TGTGCCAGCAGACTAGCGGGGGGCACCGGGGAGCTGTTTTTT
TRBV27	few	-	TRBJ2-7	CASSPIDRGRSYEQYF	TGTGCCAGCAGTCCTATCGATAGGGGCCGTTCCTACGAGCAGTACTTC
TRBV9	few	TRBD2	TRBJ2-3	CASSSRFGLAETDTQYF	TGTGCCAGCAGCTCGAGGTTCGGACTAGCGGAAACAGATACGCAGTATTTT
TRBV19	-	-	TRBJ1-5	CASRQTGGSSQPQHF	TGTGCCAGTAGACAAACGGGTGGGTCCTCTCAGCCCCAGCATTTT
TRBV5-1	-	-	TRBJ1-3	CASSLVGGPTGNTIYF	TGCGCCAGCAGCTTGGTGGGGGGGCCGACGGGAAACACCATATATTTT
TRBV29-1	-	TRBD2	TRBJ2-7	CSVEDHASGFYEQYF	TGCAGCGTTGAAGATCATGCTAGCGGATTCTACGAGCAGTACTTC
TRBV30	-	TRBD1	TRBJ1-2	CAWSPQGDGYTF	TGTGCCTGGAGCCCCCAGGGGGACGGCTACACCTTC
TRBV5-4	-	-	TRBJ1-1	CASSLVQRDTEAFF	TGTGCCAGCAGCTTGGTACAACGGGACACTGAAGCTTTCTTT
TRBV6-5	-	TRBD2	TRBJ2-1	CASRSGGAGYNEQFF	TGTGCCAGCAGAAGCGGGGGGGCCGGGTACAATGAGCAGTTCTTC
TRBV19	-	-	TRBJ1-1	CASSPLGTFTPGDTEAFF	TGTGCCAGTAGTCCCCTCGGGACTTTTACCCCGGGGGACACTGAAGCTTTCTTT
TRBV7-7	-	-	TRBJ2-5	CASSLALLRQGREETQYF	TGTGCTAGCAGCTTAGCCCTCCTTCGGCAGGGGCGGGAAGAGACCCAGTACTTC
TRBV6-1	-	TRBD1	TRBJ1-2	CASSWGQGNYGYTF	TGTGCCAGCAGTTGGGGACAGGGGAACTATGGCTACACCTTC
TRBV9	few	-	TRBJ1-4	CASSVDLANEKLFF	TGTGCCAGCAGCGTAGATTTAGCTAATGAAAAACTGTTTTTT
TRBV6-1	-	-	TRBJ1-6	CANGGAGFMGSPLHF	TGTGCCAATGGAGGGGCAGGTTTTATGGGGTCACCCCTCCACTTT
TRBV29-1	few	TRBD1	TRBJ2-2	CSVGQGAGRELFF	TGCAGCGTGGGACAGGGGGCTGGGCGGGAGCTGTTTTTT
TRBV5-4	-	-	TRBJ2-3	CASSSGRGADTQYF	TGTGCCAGCAGTTCGGGGAGGGGGGCAGATACGCAGTATTTT
TRBV13	-	TRBD1	TRBJ2-3	CASSTGQSTDTQYF	TGTGCCAGCAGCACGGGACAGAGCACAGATACGCAGTATTTT
TRBV10-3	-	TRBD1	TRBJ2-5	CAISGDRLQETQYF	TGTGCCATCAGTGGGGACAGATTACAAGAGACCCAGTACTTC
TRBV28	-	TRBD1	TRBJ1-2	CASSKTGVNYGYTF	TGTGCCAGCAGTAAGACAGGGGTCAACTATGGCTACACCTTC
TRBV5-1	-	-	TRBJ1-2	CASSLDGREGCGYTF	TGCGCCAGCAGCTTGGACGGCAGGGAAGGATGTGGCTACACCTTC
TRBV9	-	TRBD2	TRBJ2-7	CASSAGGSFGEQYF	TGTGCCAGCAGCGCGGGGGGTAGCTTCGGCGAGCAGTACTTC